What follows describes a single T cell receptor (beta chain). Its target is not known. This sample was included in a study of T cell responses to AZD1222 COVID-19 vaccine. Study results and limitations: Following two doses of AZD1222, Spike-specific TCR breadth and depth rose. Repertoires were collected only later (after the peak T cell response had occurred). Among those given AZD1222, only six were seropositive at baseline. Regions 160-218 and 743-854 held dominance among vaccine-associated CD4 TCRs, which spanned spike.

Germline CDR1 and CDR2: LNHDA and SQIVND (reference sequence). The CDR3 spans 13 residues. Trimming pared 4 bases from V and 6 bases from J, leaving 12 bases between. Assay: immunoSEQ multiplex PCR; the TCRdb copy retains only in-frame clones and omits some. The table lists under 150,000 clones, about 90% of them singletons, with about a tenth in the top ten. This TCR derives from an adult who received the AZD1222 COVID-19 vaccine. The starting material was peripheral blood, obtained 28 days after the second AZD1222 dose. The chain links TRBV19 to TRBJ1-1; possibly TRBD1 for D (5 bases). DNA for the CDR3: TGTGCCAGTAGTACAGGGTTAATCTCTGAAGCTTTCTTT. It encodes CASSTGLISEAFF.